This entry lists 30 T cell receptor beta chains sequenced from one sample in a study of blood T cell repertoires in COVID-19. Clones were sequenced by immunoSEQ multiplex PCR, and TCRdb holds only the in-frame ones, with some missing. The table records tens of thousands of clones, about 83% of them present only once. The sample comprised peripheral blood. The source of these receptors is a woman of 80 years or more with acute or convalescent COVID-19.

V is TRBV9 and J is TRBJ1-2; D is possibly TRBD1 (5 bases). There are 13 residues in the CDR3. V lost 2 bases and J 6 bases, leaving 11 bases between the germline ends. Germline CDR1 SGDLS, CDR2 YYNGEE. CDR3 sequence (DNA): TGTGCCAGCAGCGTGGCAGGGTGGGATGGCTACACCTTC. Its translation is CASSVAGWDGYTF.

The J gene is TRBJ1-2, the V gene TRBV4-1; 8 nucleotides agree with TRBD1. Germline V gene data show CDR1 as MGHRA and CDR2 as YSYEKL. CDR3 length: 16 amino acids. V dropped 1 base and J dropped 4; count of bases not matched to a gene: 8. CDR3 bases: TGCGCCAGCAGCCAAGCCGGGACAGGAGCCCTCTATGGCTACACCTTC. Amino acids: CASSQAGTGALYGYTF.

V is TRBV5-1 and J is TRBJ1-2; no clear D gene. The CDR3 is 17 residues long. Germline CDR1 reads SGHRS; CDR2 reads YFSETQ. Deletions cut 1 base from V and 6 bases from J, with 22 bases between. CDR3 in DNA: TGCGCCAGCAGCTTGATGCCTGGGCCGCGGAGGGAGGATGGCTACACCTTC. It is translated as CASSLMPGPRREDGYTF.

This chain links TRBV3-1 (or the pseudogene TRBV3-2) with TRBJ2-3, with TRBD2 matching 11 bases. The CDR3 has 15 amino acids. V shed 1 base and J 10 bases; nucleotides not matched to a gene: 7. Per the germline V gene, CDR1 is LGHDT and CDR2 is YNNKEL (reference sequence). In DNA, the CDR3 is TGTGCCAGCAGCCAAGGAACTAGCGGGGGCCGATCGCAGTATTTT. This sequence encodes CASSQGTSGGRSQYF.

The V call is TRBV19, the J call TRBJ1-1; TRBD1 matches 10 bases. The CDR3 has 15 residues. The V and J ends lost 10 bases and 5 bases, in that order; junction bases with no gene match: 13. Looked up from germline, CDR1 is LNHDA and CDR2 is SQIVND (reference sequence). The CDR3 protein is CATRDRGLGETEAFF. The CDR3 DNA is TGTGCCACCCGAGACAGGGGGCTCGGTGAGACTGAAGCTTTCTTT.

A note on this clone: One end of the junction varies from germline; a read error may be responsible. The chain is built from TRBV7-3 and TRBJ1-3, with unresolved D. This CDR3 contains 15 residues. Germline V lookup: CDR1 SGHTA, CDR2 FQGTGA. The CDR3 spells CASSLTPLTGNTIYF. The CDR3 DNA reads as TGTGCCAGCAGCTTAACGCCCTTAACTGGTAACACCATATATTTT.

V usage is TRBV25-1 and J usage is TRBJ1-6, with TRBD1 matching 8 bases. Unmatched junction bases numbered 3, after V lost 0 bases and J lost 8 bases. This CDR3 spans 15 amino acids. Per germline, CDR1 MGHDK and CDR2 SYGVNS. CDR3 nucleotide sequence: TGTGCCAGCAGTGAATACAGGGGGCGCGATTCACCCCTCCACTTT. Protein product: CASSEYRGRDSPLHF.

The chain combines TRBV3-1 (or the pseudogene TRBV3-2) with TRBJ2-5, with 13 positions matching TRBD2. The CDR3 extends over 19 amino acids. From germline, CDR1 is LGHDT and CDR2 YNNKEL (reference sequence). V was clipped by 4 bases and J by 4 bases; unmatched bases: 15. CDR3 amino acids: CASSLGLAGALLGLETQYF. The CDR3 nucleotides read TGTGCCAGCAGCCTTGGACTAGCGGGGGCCCTACTTGGGTTAGAGACCCAGTACTTC.

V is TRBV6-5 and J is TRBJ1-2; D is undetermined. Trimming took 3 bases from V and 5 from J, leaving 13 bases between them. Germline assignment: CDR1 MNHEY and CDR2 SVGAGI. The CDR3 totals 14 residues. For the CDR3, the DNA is TGTGCCAGCAGTTATACCGGGGAGGGATATGGCTACACCTTC. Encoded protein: CASSYTGEGYGYTF.

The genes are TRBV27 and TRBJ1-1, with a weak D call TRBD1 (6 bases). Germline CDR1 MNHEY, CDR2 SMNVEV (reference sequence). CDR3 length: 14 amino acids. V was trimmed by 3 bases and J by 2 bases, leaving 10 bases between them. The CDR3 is CASSFYRANTEAFF. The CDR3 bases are TGTGCCAGCAGTTTTTACAGGGCTAACACTGAAGCTTTCTTT.

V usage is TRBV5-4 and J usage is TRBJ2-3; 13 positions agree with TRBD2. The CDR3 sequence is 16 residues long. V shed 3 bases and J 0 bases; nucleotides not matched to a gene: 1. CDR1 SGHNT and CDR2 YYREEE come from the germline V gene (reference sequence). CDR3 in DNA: TGTGCCAGCAGCTGGGGACTAGCGGGGAGCACAGATACGCAGTATTTT. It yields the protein CASSWGLAGSTDTQYF.

Here the CDR3 DNA reads TGTGCCAGCTCACGAAATAGACAGGGGGCGAACCCCTATAATTCACCCCTCCACTTT. As protein: CASSRNRQGANPYNSPLHF. V and J are TRBV18 and TRBJ1-6, with 10 bases aligning to TRBD1. From germline, CDR1 is KGHSH and CDR2 LQKENI. J gave up 2 bases and V 4 bases, and 11 bases lay outside the gene matches. This CDR3 is built from 19 residues.

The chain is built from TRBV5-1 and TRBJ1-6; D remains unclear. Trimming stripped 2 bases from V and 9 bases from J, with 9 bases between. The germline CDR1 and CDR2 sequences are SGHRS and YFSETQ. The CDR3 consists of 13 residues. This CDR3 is CASSFDGTSPLHF. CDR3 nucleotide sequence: TGCGCCAGCAGCTTTGATGGCACTTCACCCCTCCACTTT.

CDR3 bases: TGCAGCGTTGAGCCGGGACAGTCAACAGATACGCAGTATTTT. Translation: CSVEPGQSTDTQYF. The chain employs TRBV29-1 and TRBJ2-3; the match to TRBD1 covers 7 bases. The CDR3 runs 14 residues. The V segment lost 3 bases and the J segment 3 bases; nucleotides outside the gene matches: 6. CDR1 is SQVTM and CDR2 is ANQGSEA in the germline V gene.

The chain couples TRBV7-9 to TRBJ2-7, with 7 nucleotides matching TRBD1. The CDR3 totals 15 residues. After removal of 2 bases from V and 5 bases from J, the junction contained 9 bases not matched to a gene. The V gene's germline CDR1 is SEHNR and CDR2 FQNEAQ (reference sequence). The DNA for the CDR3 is TGTGCCAGCAGCTTACGACAGGGTGCAGGCCACGAGCAGTACTTC. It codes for CASSLRQGAGHEQYF.

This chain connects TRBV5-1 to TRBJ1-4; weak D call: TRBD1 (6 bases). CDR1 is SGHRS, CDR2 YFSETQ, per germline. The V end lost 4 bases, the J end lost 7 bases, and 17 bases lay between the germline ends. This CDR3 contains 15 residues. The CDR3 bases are TGCGCCAGCAGCGAACGACAGGCCTCTGGTGAAAAACTGTTTTTT. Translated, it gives CASSERQASGEKLFF.

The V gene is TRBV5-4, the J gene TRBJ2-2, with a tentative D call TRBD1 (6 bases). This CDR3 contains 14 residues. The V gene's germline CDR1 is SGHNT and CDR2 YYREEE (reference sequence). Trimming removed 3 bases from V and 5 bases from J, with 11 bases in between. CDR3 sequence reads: CASSSAGVTGELFF. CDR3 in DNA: TGTGCCAGCAGCTCCGCAGGGGTTACCGGGGAGCTGTTTTTT.

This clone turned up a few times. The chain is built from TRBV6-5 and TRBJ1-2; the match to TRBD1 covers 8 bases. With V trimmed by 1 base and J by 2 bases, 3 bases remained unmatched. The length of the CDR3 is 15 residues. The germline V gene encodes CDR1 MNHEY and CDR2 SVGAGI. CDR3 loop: CASSYLAGGNYGYTF. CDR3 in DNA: TGTGCCAGCAGTTACTTGGCAGGGGGCAACTATGGCTACACCTTC.

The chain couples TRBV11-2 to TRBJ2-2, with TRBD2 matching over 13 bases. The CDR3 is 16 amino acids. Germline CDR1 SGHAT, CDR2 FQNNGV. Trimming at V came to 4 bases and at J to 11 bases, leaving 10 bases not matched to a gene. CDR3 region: CASSSLLAGGVDELFF. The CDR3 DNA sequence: TGTGCCAGCAGCTCTCTACTAGCGGGGGGGGTAGATGAGCTGTTTTTT.

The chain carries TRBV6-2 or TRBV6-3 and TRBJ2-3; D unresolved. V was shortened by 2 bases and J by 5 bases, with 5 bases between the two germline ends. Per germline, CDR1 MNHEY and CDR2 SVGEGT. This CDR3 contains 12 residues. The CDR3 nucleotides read TGTGCCAGCAGTTACCTGCGAGATACGCAGTATTTT. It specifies CASSYLRDTQYF.

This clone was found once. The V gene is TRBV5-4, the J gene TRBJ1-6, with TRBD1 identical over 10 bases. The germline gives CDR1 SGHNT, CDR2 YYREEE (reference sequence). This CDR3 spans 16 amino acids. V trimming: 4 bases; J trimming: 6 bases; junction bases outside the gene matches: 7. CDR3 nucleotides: TGTGCCAGCAGCCAAGACAGGGGGCGGGGTAATTCACCCCTCCACTTT. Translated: CASSQDRGRGNSPLHF.

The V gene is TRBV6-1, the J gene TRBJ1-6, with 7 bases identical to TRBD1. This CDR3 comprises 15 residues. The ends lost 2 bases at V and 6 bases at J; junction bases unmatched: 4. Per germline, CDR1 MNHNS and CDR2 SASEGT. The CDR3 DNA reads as TGTGCCAGCAGTGAATTAGGACAGGCTAATTCACCCCTCCACTTT. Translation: CASSELGQANSPLHF.

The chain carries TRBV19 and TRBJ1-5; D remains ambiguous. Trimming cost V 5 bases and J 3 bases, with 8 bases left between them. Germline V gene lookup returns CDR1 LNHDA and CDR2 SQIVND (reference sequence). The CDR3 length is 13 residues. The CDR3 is CASSPQTNQPQHF. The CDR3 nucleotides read TGTGCCAGTAGTCCACAGACCAATCAGCCCCAGCATTTT. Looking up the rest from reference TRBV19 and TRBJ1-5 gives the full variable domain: DGGITQSPKYLFRKEGQNVTLSCEQNLNHDAMYWYRQDPGQGLRLIYYSQIVNDFQKGDIAEGYSVSREKKESFPLTVTSAQKNPTAFYLCASSPQTNQPQHFGDGTRLSIL.

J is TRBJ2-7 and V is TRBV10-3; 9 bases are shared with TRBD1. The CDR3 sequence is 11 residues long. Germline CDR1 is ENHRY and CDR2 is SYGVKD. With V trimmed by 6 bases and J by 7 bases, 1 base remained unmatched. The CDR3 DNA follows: TGTGCCATCAGAGACAGGGGGGAGCAGTACTTC. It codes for CAIRDRGEQYF.

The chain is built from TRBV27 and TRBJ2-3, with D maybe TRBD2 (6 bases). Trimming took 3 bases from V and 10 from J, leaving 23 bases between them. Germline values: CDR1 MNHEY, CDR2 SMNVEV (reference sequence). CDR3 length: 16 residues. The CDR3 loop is CASSFRITNPGGSQYF. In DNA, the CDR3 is TGTGCCAGCAGTTTTCGCATCACAAACCCCGGGGGATCGCAGTATTTT.

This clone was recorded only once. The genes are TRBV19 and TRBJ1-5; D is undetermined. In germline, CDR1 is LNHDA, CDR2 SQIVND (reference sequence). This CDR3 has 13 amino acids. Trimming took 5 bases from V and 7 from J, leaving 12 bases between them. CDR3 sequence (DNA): TGTGCCAGTAGTCCTACCACGGGGCAGCCCCAGCATTTT. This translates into CASSPTTGQPQHF. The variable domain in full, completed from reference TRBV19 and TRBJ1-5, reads DGGITQSPKYLFRKEGQNVTLSCEQNLNHDAMYWYRQDPGQGLRLIYYSQIVNDFQKGDIAEGYSVSREKKESFPLTVTSAQKNPTAFYLCASSPTTGQPQHFGDGTRLSIL.

CDR3 DNA sequence: TGTGCCAGCAGGCCGACAGGGGACCATGGCTACACCTTC. This translates into CASRPTGDHGYTF. The chain recombines TRBV6-5 with TRBJ1-2; 8 bases agree with TRBD1. Per the germline V gene, CDR1 is MNHEY and CDR2 is SVGAGI. The CDR3 is 13 amino acids. V was clipped by 6 bases and J by 6 bases; unmatched bases: 6.

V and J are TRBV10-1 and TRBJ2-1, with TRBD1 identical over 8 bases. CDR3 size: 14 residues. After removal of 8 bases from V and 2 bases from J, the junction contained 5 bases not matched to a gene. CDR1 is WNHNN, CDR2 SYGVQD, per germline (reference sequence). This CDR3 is CASPGGATYNEQFF. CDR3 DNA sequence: TGCGCCAGCCCAGGGGGCGCGACCTACAATGAGCAGTTCTTC.

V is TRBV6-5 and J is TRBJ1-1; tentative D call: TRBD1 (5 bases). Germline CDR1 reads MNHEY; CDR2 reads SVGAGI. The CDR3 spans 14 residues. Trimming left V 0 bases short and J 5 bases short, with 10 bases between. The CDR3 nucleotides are TGTGCCAGCAGTTACTCATGGGGCCCAACTGAAGCTTTCTTT. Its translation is CASSYSWGPTEAFF.

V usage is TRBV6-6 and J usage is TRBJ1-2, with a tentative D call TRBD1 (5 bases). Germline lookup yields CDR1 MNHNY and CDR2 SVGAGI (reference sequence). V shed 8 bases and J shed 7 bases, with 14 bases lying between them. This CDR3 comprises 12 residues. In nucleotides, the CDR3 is TGTGCCAGCCGTGGGGGGGTATCTGGCTACACCTTC. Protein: CASRGGVSGYTF.